These 13 T cell receptor beta chains were all obtained from the same sample, sequenced in a study of T cells in Graves' hyperthyroidism and ophthalmopathy. Regions amplified from RNA transcripts were the TCR beta CDR3 regions. RT-PCR in the first round (using the HTBI primer set) targeted the TCR CDR3. TCRdb re-called the multiplex PCR reads through MiXCR, storing one row per CDR3 protein. The sample includes hundreds of thousands of distinct CDR3 sequences, around 15% of them seen just once. Sample: blood. The receptors stem from a woman aged 18-35 years with Graves' hyperthyroidism.

V and J are TRBV7-3 and TRBJ2-1; 14 bases align to TRBD2. Germline loops: CDR1 SGHTA, CDR2 FQGTGA. The junction had 5 bases not matched to a gene; V was cut back by 5 bases and J by 5 bases. CDR3 length equals 16 residues. The CDR3 DNA reads as TGTGCCAGCAGCGCGACTAGCGGGGGGGGCCACAATGAGCAGTTCTTC. Translating it yields CASSATSGGGHNEQFF.

The rearrangement links TRBV18 to TRBJ2-3; 9 bases agree with TRBD2. Germline V gene data show CDR1 as KGHSH and CDR2 as LQKENI. With 3 bases clipped from V and 3 bases from J, the junction kept 7 bases outside the gene matches. The CDR3 totals 16 residues. CDR3 sequence: CASSPLVAGVTDTQYF. DNA for the CDR3: TGTGCCAGCTCACCCCTGGTAGCGGGAGTGACAGATACGCAGTATTTT.

This clonotype was seen a handful of times. V usage is TRBV7-9 and J usage is TRBJ1-2, with D hard to call. Trimming removed 5 bases from V and 6 bases from J, with 19 bases in between. The CDR3 is 15 residues long. Germline assignment: CDR1 SEHNR and CDR2 FQNEAQ (reference sequence). The CDR3 bases are TGTGCCAGCAGCCCATCGGGCCAGCCCCTAGATGGCTACACCTTC. Residues: CASSPSGQPLDGYTF.

The J gene is TRBJ1-3, the V gene TRBV6-5; TRBD1 matches at 7 bases. This CDR3 has 15 amino acids. CDR1 MNHEY and CDR2 SVGAGI come from the germline V gene. J was trimmed by 3 bases and V by 4 bases; bases with no gene match: 6. Written as DNA, the CDR3 is TGTGCCAGCAGTTTGGGAGGGACAGATGGAAACACCATATATTTT. As protein: CASSLGGTDGNTIYF.

The chain couples TRBV5-6 to TRBJ2-7; no reliable D call. Germline V gives CDR1 SGHDT, CDR2 YYEEEE. V lost 2 bases and J lost 3, with 6 bases in between. The CDR3 runs to 12 residues. Here the CDR3 reads CASSFPNYEQYF. The CDR3 nucleotides read TGTGCCAGCAGCTTTCCTAACTACGAGCAGTACTTC. Using reference TRBV5-6 and TRBJ2-7 for the parts outside the CDR3, the full variable domain is DAGVTQSPTHLIKTRGQQVTLRCSPKSGHDTVSWYQQALGQGPQFIFQYYEEEERQRGNFPDRFSGHQFPNYSSELNVNALLLGDSALYLCASSFPNYEQYFGPGTRLTVT.

This clonotype was seen a handful of times. The chain combines TRBV7-8 with TRBJ1-6; D is possibly TRBD1 (5 bases). The CDR3 sequence is 18 residues long. The V gene lost 5 bases and the J gene lost 4 bases, with 21 bases spanning the gap. Germline V gives CDR1 SGHVS, CDR2 FQNEAQ. The chain's CDR3 is CASSPGLSIGGYNSPLHF. Here the CDR3 DNA reads TGTGCCAGCAGCCCGGGCCTGTCAATTGGGGGTTATAATTCACCCCTCCACTTT.

This clonotype was seen a few times. The V call is TRBV11-1, the J call TRBJ1-3; D not resolved. CDR1 and CDR2 (germline): SGHAT, FQDESV (reference sequence). This CDR3 region has 14 residues. The V gene lost 3 bases and the J gene lost 2 bases, with 8 bases spanning the gap. CDR3 sequence: CASSFSSTGNTIYF. In DNA form, the CDR3 reads TGTGCCAGCAGCTTCAGCAGCACTGGAAACACCATATATTTT.

This clonotype was counted a few times. The chain uses TRBV14 and TRBJ1-4, with D tentatively TRBD1 (5 bases). V was shortened by 3 bases and J by 4 bases, with 15 bases between the two germline ends. The CDR3 consists of 16 residues. The germline gives CDR1 SGHDN, CDR2 FVKESK. The CDR3: CASSQLPGRGNEKLFF. CDR3 coding DNA: TGTGCCAGCAGCCAGCTACCGGGACGGGGTAATGAAAAACTGTTTTTT.

This clonotype has ten or more counts. The chain carries TRBV11-2 and TRBJ1-1, with D unclear. Germline CDR1 SGHAT, CDR2 FQNNGV. CDR3 length: 14 residues. Trimming shortened V by 1 base and J by 4 bases, and 10 bases separated the two germline ends. The CDR3 here is CASSLVPVSTEAFF. CDR3 DNA: TGTGCCAGCAGCTTAGTTCCAGTTTCCACTGAAGCTTTCTTT.

As for this clonotype: A much larger clone is a single base away; this may be a read error. The chain joins TRBV20-1 to TRBJ2-7; no clear D. The DNA end is a closer match to TRBJ2-1, so the J assignment may be wrong. Per the germline V gene, CDR1 is DFQATT and CDR2 is SNEGSKA (reference sequence). This CDR3 spans 13 amino acids. CDR3 region: CSAIGHPIYEQFF. The CDR3 nucleotides are TGCAGTGCTATTGGCCACCCAATCTACGAGCAGTTCTTC.

This clonotype was seen at least ten times. This sequence joins TRBV11-2 and TRBJ2-7; D uncertain. The germline gives CDR1 SGHAT, CDR2 FQNNGV. V dropped 6 bases and J dropped 1 base, with 13 bases sitting between them. The CDR3 length is 14 residues. The CDR3 reads CASRATSVSYEQYF. The CDR3 bases are TGTGCCAGCAGAGCAACATCGGTGTCCTACGAGCAGTACTTC.

DNA for the CDR3: TGTGCCTGGAGCGGCAAAAATTCACCCCTCCACTTT. This sequence encodes CAWSGKNSPLHF. The chain carries TRBV30 and TRBJ1-6; D uncertain. The CDR3 spans 12 residues. Trimming stripped 3 bases from V and 7 bases from J, with 7 bases between. Germline values: CDR1 GTSNPN, CDR2 SVGIG (reference sequence). Together with reference TRBV30 and TRBJ1-6, the CDR3 gives the full variable domain: SQTIHQWPATLVQPVGSPLSLECTVEGTSNPNLYWYRQAAGRGLQLLFYSVGIGQISSEVPQNLSASRPQDRQFILSSKKLLLSDSGFYLCAWSGKNSPLHFGNGTRLTVT.

This clonotype was recorded at least ten times. V gene TRBV7-8 combines with J gene TRBJ2-3, with D tentatively TRBD2 (5 bases). CDR1 and CDR2 (germline): SGHVS, FQNEAQ. V lost 1 base, J lost 1 base, and 12 bases lay in between. This CDR3 has 16 residues. This chain's CDR3 is CASSLEASQRTDTQYF. The CDR3 bases are TGTGCCAGCAGCTTAGAAGCTAGCCAGCGCACAGATACGCAGTATTTT.